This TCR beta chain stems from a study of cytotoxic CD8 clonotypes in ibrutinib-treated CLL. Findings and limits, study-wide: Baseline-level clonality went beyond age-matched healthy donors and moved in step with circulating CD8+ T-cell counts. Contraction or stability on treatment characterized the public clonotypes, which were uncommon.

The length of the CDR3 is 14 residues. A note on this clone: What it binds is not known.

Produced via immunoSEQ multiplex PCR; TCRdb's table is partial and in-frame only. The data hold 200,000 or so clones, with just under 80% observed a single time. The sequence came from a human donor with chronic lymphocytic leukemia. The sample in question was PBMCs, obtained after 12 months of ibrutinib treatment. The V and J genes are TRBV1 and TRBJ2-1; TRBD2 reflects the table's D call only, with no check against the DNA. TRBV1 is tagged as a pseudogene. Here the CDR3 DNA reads TGCACCAGCACTGGGCTAGCGGGTTCGGGGGAGCAGTTCTTC. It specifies CTSTGLAGSGEQFF.